This T cell receptor beta chain was recovered during a study of blood T cell repertoires in COVID-19. Overall study: Sites in the United States, Italy and Spain provided acute and convalescent COVID-19 samples.

How the authors handled the data: Quantification of nucleated cells was approximated via reference gene primer amplification. TCRdb's table, derived via immunoSEQ multiplex PCR, lists solely in-frame clones and lacks some. For V, J and clone size, that table is used; D and trimming come from the DNA. The table includes about 110,000 clones, approximately 88% detected once. The CDR3 length is 15 residues. Germline CDR1 SSHAT, CDR2 FNYEAQ (reference sequence). V was pared by 5 bases and J by 1 base, with 5 bases of the junction left unmatched. This clone came up a few times. Sequenced input: peripheral blood. This TCR derives from a man aged 50 to 59 with active or convalescent COVID-19. The V gene is TRBV7-7, the J gene TRBJ2-3; 8 bases line up with TRBD1. This chain's CDR3 is CASSPEGQGTDTQYF. For the CDR3, the DNA is TGTGCCAGCAGCCCCGAGGGACAGGGCACAGATACGCAGTATTTT.